This TCR beta chain is drawn from a study of brain metastases from non-small cell lung cancer. This CDR3 comprises 16 residues. Germline lookup yields CDR1 LGHNT and CDR2 FRNRAP. V lost 6 bases, J lost 3 bases, and 9 bases stayed unmatched. Generated by immunoSEQ multiplex PCR, the TCRdb table keeps only in-frame clones and is missing some. The data show around 4,500 clones, roughly 90% seen once. The clonotype originates from a donor aged 40 or older with non-small cell lung cancer. This sequence joins TRBV12-5 and TRBJ2-3; the match to TRBD2 covers 10 bases. Sequencing was done on a sample of primary lung tumor tissue. In DNA form, the CDR3 reads TGTGCTAGTGGCCCCTCGCTAGCGGGAGAAACAGATACGCAGTATTTT. This codes for CASGPSLAGETDTQYF. Using reference TRBV12-5 and TRBJ2-3 for the parts outside the CDR3, the full variable domain is DARVTQTPRHKVTEMGQEVTMRCQPILGHNTVFWYRQTMMQGLELLAYFRNRAPLDDSGMPKDRFSAEMPDATLATLKIQPSEPRDSAVYFCASGPSLAGETDTQYFGPGTRLTVL.